Below, 26 T cell receptor beta chains from the same sample are listed, as sequenced in a study of cytomegalovirus exposure and HLA in healthy donors. PCR primers comprised 60 Vbeta and 13 Jbeta primers. The method was immunoSEQ multiplex PCR; TCRdb's version includes in-frame clones alone and lacks a portion of them. This table holds roughly 200,000 clones, over 65% found once. Input material: PBMCs. These receptors were collected from a woman aged 60-75 years in good health and CMV-seropositive.

The chain recombines TRBV28 with TRBJ1-4; D not certain. There are 11 residues in the CDR3. Trimming took 9 bases from V and 7 from J, leaving 9 bases between them. Germline CDR1 is MDHEN and CDR2 is SYDVKM. The CDR3 reads CARALGEKLFF. The CDR3 DNA reads TGTGCCAGGGCCCTAGGTGAAAAACTGTTTTTT.

The chain links TRBV28 to TRBJ2-2, with 12 bases matching TRBD1. The CDR3 length is 17 residues. The germline V gene encodes CDR1 MDHEN and CDR2 SYDVKM. With V trimmed by 4 bases and J by 7 bases, 10 bases remained unmatched. The CDR3 here is CASSSEPGQGAVGELFF. CDR3 nucleotides: TGTGCCAGCAGTTCTGAACCGGGACAGGGGGCCGTCGGGGAGCTGTTTTTT.

V gene TRBV9 combines with J gene TRBJ2-7, with TRBD1 matching 12 bases. There are 16 residues in the CDR3. With 3 bases clipped from V and 2 bases from J, the junction kept 6 bases outside the gene matches. CDR1 and CDR2 (germline): SGDLS, YYNGEE. The CDR3 coding sequence is TGTGCCAGCAGCGGCGGGGGGACAGGGGGCCCCTACGAGCAGTACTTC. Residues: CASSGGGTGGPYEQYF.

The chain recombines TRBV25-1 with TRBJ2-5, with TRBD1 as a possible D gene (6 bases). The CDR3 length is 14 residues. The germline V and J ends were trimmed by 3 bases and 4 bases, with 12 bases remaining between them. The germline V gene encodes CDR1 MGHDK and CDR2 SYGVNS. CDR3 sequence reads: CASSEGTFGETQYF. The CDR3 DNA reads as TGTGCCAGCAGTGAGGGGACATTCGGAGAGACCCAGTACTTC.

This chain links TRBV27 with TRBJ2-4; D possibly corresponds to TRBD2 (7 bases). This CDR3 region has 14 residues. Between the trimmed V and J ends, which lost 2 bases and 4 bases, there was a span of 9 bases. Per the germline V gene, CDR1 is MNHEY and CDR2 is SMNVEV (reference sequence). In nucleotides, the CDR3 is TGTGCCAGCAGTTTAGGGGGGGCTAAAAACATTCAGTACTTC. This gives the protein CASSLGGAKNIQYF.

The V call is TRBV4-1, the J call TRBJ2-3; D is unclear. The CDR3 is made up of 12 amino acids. V lost 4 bases, J lost 3 bases, and 5 bases lay in between. The V gene's germline CDR1 is MGHRA and CDR2 YSYEKL. The CDR3 coding sequence is TGCGCCAGCAGCCCCCAGACAGATACGCAGTATTTT. Protein product: CASSPQTDTQYF.

This clone was seen more than once but under ten times. The chain has TRBV4-3 and TRBJ2-5; 7 bases fit TRBD2. The CDR3 loop spans 15 amino acids. CDR1 is LGHNA, CDR2 YSLEER, per germline. V was clipped by 3 bases and J by 9 bases; unmatched bases: 13. The CDR3 is CASSQVASGRGAQYF. DNA for the CDR3: TGCGCCAGCAGCCAGGTCGCTAGCGGCCGGGGGGCCCAGTACTTC.

This chain uses TRBV30 with TRBJ2-7; TRBD2 aligns across 14 bases. The CDR3 length is 15 residues. CDR1 GTSNPN and CDR2 SVGIG come from the germline V gene (reference sequence). The V and J ends lost 0 bases and 6 bases, in that order; junction bases with no gene match: 4. The CDR3 region is CAWSVGLAGVGEQYF. The CDR3 DNA is TGTGCCTGGAGTGTGGGACTAGCGGGAGTAGGCGAGCAGTACTTC.

This chain joins TRBV9 and TRBJ1-4; D remains ambiguous. V was cut by 3 bases and J by 0 bases, with 9 bases left in between. There are 15 residues in the CDR3. CDR1 SGDLS and CDR2 YYNGEE come from the germline V gene. DNA for the CDR3: TGTGCCAGCAGCGATTCGAGGGCAACTAATGAAAAACTGTTTTTT. This codes for CASSDSRATNEKLFF.

The chain is built from TRBV5-1 and TRBJ2-7, with D tentatively TRBD2 (6 bases). CDR3 length: 12 amino acids. V was trimmed by 5 bases and J by 5 bases, leaving 11 bases between them. Germline V gene data show CDR1 as SGHRS and CDR2 as YFSETQ. The CDR3 DNA reads as TGCGCCAGCAGTCCCGGCGGGAACGAGCAGTACTTC. Encoded protein: CASSPGGNEQYF.

The rearrangement links TRBV2 to TRBJ1-4, with 7 bases lining up with TRBD1. J lost 5 bases, V lost 6 bases, and 18 bases had no gene match. CDR3 length: 18 amino acids. CDR1 and CDR2 from the germline V gene are SNHLY and FYNNEI. The CDR3 protein is CASSQDATGPSRNEKLFF. DNA of the CDR3: TGTGCCAGCAGCCAGGACGCGACAGGGCCATCCAGAAATGAAAAACTGTTTTTT.

In its sample, this clone was seen a few times. V usage is TRBV6-1 and J usage is TRBJ2-7; D is possibly TRBD1 (5 bases). V lost 6 bases to trimming and J lost 0 bases, with 9 bases between them. This CDR3 comprises 13 residues. The germline CDR1 and CDR2 sequences are MNHNS and SASEGT. The CDR3 loop is CASSYQGSYEQYF. DNA of the CDR3: TGTGCCAGCAGCTATCAGGGCTCCTACGAGCAGTACTTC.

The V gene is TRBV5-1, the J gene TRBJ1-4; TRBD1 matches 9 bases. This CDR3 contains 16 residues. V shed 0 bases, J shed 3 bases, and the junction held 3 bases outside the gene matches. Germline CDR1 SGHRS, CDR2 YFSETQ. The CDR3 DNA reads TGCGCCAGCAGCTTGGATCGGGACAGGGCTAATGAAAAACTGTTTTTT. Its protein product is CASSLDRDRANEKLFF.

CDR3 DNA: TGTGCCAGCAGCAACCAAGCCGGGACTAGCGAGGACAATGAGCAGTTCTTC. Amino acids: CASSNQAGTSEDNEQFF. The chain has TRBV21-1 and TRBJ2-1; TRBD2 is taken as the D call from the table, unchecked against the DNA. TRBV21-1 is annotated as a pseudogene. The CDR3 runs 17 residues.

Regarding this clone: A junction end diverges from the germline sequence, so it may reflect a read error. V is TRBV12-5 and J is TRBJ2-7; no reliable D call. From germline, CDR1 is LGHNT and CDR2 FRNRAP. This CDR3 is 9 amino acids long. The CDR3 sequence is CASGSPPQF. The CDR3 bases are TGTGCTAGTGGTTCCCCCCCCCAATTC.

The chain recombines TRBV5-4 with TRBJ2-2; D is perhaps TRBD1 (5 bases). V lost 0 bases and J 2 bases, leaving 11 bases between the germline ends. Germline values: CDR1 SGHNT, CDR2 YYREEE (reference sequence). The CDR3 loop spans 16 amino acids. CDR3 nucleotide sequence: TGTGCCAGCAGCTTGGGACAGAATCAAAACACCGGGGAGCTGTTTTTT. Translated: CASSLGQNQNTGELFF.

The gene calls are TRBV29-1 and TRBJ2-1; 7 nucleotides align to TRBD1. This CDR3 region has 12 residues. CDR1 SQVTM and CDR2 ANQGSEA come from the germline V gene. Trimming cost V 0 bases and J 13 bases; bases outside gene matches: 6. CDR3 in amino acids: CSVEEGQPYQFF. The CDR3, as DNA: TGCAGCGTTGAAGAGGGACAGCCGTATCAGTTCTTC.

The chain recombines TRBV5-8 with TRBJ2-7; TRBD1 matches 9 bases. V gave up 4 bases and J gave up 0 bases; unmatched junction bases: 5. CDR1 SGHTS and CDR2 YDEGEE come from the germline V gene. The CDR3 loop spans 15 amino acids. CDR3 sequence: CASSLGDRASYEQYF. CDR3 nucleotides: TGTGCCAGCAGCCTAGGGGACAGGGCCTCCTACGAGCAGTACTTC.

This sequence joins TRBV7-6 and TRBJ2-2, with 8 bases lining up with TRBD1. CDR3 length: 16 amino acids. Losses at the gene ends were 5 bases for V and 2 bases for J; bases not matched to a gene: 7. CDR1 SGHVS and CDR2 FNYEAQ come from the germline V gene. DNA for the CDR3: TGTGCCAGCAGCCCCCAGGACAGGGTCAACACCGGGGAGCTGTTTTTT. Its translation: CASSPQDRVNTGELFF. Full variable domain (missing parts from reference TRBV7-6 and TRBJ2-2): GAGVSQSPRYKVTKRGQDVALRCDPISGHVSLYWYRQALGQGPEFLTYFNYEAQQDKSGLPNDRFSAERPEGSISTLTIQRTEQRDSAMYRCASSPQDRVNTGELFFGEGSRLTVL.

As regards this clone: Within the sample, other DNA sequences also encode this same CDR3. The chain uses TRBV19 and TRBJ2-7; 10 nucleotides line up with TRBD2. Germline CDR1 and CDR2: LNHDA and SQIVND (reference sequence). The V gene end was trimmed by 2 bases and the J gene end by 2 bases; junction bases not matched to a gene: 12. The CDR3 loop spans 18 amino acids. The CDR3 DNA is TGTGCCAGTAGTATACGAACTAGCGGGACCACCTCCACCTACGAGCAGTACTTC. It encodes CASSIRTSGTTSTYEQYF.

The chain carries TRBV12-2 and TRBJ2-5; the listed D gene, TRBD2, was not tested against the DNA. TRBV12-2 is labeled a pseudogene. This CDR3 spans 14 amino acids. CDR3 bases: TGTGCAAGCCTAGGACCGAGGGAAGGGGAGACCCAGTACTTC. Translating gives CASLGPREGETQYF.

The rearrangement joins TRBV6-6 to TRBJ2-6; a weak D match, TRBD2 (6 bases). Trimming took off 8 bases at V and 0 bases at J, with 14 bases between the two ends. Germline V lookup: CDR1 MNHNY, CDR2 SVGAGI (reference sequence). The CDR3 totals 16 residues. In DNA form, the CDR3 reads TGTGCCAGCGGAGAGGGAGGAGTCTCTGGGGCCAACGTCCTGACTTTC. Protein: CASGEGGVSGANVLTF.

The V gene is TRBV27, the J gene TRBJ1-1; 7 bases line up with TRBD1. V gave up 7 bases and J gave up 1 base; unmatched junction bases: 6. The CDR3 contains 14 residues. Germline V CDR1 and CDR2: MNHEY, SMNVEV (reference sequence). This chain's CDR3 is CASTFRGRNTEAFF. CDR3 nucleotides: TGTGCCAGCACCTTTAGGGGGCGGAACACTGAAGCTTTCTTT.

The genes are TRBV9 and TRBJ2-1, with 9 nucleotides matching TRBD2. This CDR3 has 15 residues. V shed 4 bases and J 5 bases; nucleotides not matched to a gene: 7. Germline assignment: CDR1 SGDLS and CDR2 YYNGEE. CDR3 nucleotides: TGTGCCAGCAGCACGGGACTAGCATTGGACAATGAGCAGTTCTTC. Translation gives CASSTGLALDNEQFF.

Only one count was recorded for this clone. The V gene is TRBV29-1, the J gene TRBJ1-2, with unresolved D. The V gene's germline CDR1 is SQVTM and CDR2 ANQGSEA. This CDR3 region has 13 residues. V lost 2 bases and J lost 5, with 12 bases in between. The CDR3 DNA is TGCAGCGTTGAACCACTCCGGGGTTATGGCTACACCTTC. Translation: CSVEPLRGYGYTF.

This chain links TRBV7-8 with TRBJ1-1, with a tentative D call TRBD1 (6 bases). There are 14 residues in the CDR3. Looked up from germline, CDR1 is SGHVS and CDR2 is FQNEAQ. Trimming pared 5 bases from V and 4 bases from J, leaving 14 bases between. The CDR3 loop reads CASSRSQGGTEAFF. The CDR3 region has the DNA TGTGCCAGCAGCCGATCCCAAGGGGGCACTGAAGCTTTCTTT.